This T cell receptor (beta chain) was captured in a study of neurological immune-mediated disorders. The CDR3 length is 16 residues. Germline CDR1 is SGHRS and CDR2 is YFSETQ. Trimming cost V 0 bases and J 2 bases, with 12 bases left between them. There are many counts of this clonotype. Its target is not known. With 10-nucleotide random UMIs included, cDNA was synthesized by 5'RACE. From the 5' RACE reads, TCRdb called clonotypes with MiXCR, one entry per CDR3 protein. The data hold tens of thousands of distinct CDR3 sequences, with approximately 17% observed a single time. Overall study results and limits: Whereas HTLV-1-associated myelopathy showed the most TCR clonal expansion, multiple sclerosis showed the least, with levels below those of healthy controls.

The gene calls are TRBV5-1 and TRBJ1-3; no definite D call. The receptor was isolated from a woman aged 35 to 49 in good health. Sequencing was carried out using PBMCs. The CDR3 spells CASSLAPGFTGNTIYF. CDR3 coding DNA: TGCGCCAGCAGCTTGGCCCCGGGGTTCACTGGAAACACCATATATTTT.